The rows below give T cell receptor beta chains drawn from one sample of a study of T cells in Graves' hyperthyroidism and ophthalmopathy. Via MiXCR, TCRdb re-called the multiplex PCR reads, giving one row per CDR3 protein. The sample holds hundreds of thousands of distinct CDR3 sequences; about 14% are singletons and the top ten take around 13%. Specimen: blood. The receptor source for this set is a woman aged 45-59 years with Graves' ophthalmopathy. CDR3s include the opening cysteine and the closing phenylalanine or tryptophan. D genes are given only for firm matches. Only part of the rows carry a size: once, few, many, or a class if the clone is expanded.

v_gene	len	j_gene	d_gene	abundance	CDR3nt	CDR3aa
TRBV28	15	TRBJ1-5	NA	many	TGTGCCATCAAGGTCGGGACCTATAGCAATCAGCCCCAGCATTTT	CAIKVGTYSNQPQHF
TRBV6-2/TRBV6-3	14	TRBJ2-7	NA	NA	TGTGCCAGCAGGTTCGGGGGGCGAACCTACGAGCAGTACTTC	CASRFGGRTYEQYF
TRBV2	15	TRBJ2-1	NA	many	TGTGCCAGCAGTGGGGTCAGAAGGAGATACAATGAGCAGTTCTTC	CASSGVRRRYNEQFF
TRBV12-3/TRBV12-4	16	TRBJ1-1	NA	many	TGTGCCAGCAGTTACGTTCCGGGACATCTGAACACTGAAGCTTTCTTT	CASSYVPGHLNTEAFF
TRBV7-6	16	TRBJ2-5	TRBD2	many	TGTGCCAGCAGCACCTTTAGCGGGAGCTTACAAGAGACCCAGTACTTC	CASSTFSGSLQETQYF
TRBV28	14	TRBJ2-7	TRBD1	many	TGTGCCAGCAGCAAGACAGGGTTAAGCTACGAGCAGTACTTC	CASSKTGLSYEQYF
TRBV7-9	15	TRBJ2-1	TRBD2	many	TGTGCCAGCAGCTCCCCGGGACTAGCGACGAATGAGCAGTTCTTC	CASSSPGLATNEQFF
TRBV20-1	13	TRBJ2-1	TRBD2	many	TGCAGTGCTAGGGTAGCGGGGTACAATGAGCAGTTCTTC	CSARVAGYNEQFF
TRBV5-1	14	TRBJ1-3	NA	NA	TGCGCCAGCAGCTTGGACAGGGTTGGAAACACCATATATTTT	CASSLDRVGNTIYF
TRBV6-2/TRBV6-3	16	TRBJ2-2	NA	few	TGTGCCATCTTGCTCCAACGGGGCAAAAGGGCCGGGGAGCTGTTTTTT	CAILLQRGKRAGELFF
TRBV9	14	TRBJ1-5	NA	NA	TGTGCCAGCAGCGTAGCTGTGAGTGATCAGCCCCAGCATTTT	CASSVAVSDQPQHF
TRBV20-1	16	TRBJ2-7	TRBD2	many	TGCAGTGCTAGAGGGGGGACTAGCGGGAGTTCCTACGAGCAGTACTTC	CSARGGTSGSSYEQYF
TRBV20-1	11	TRBJ2-1	TRBD2	NA	TGCAGTGCTAGAGGGGCGGGAGTGAAGCTCTTC	CSARGAGVKLF
TRBV7-2	17	TRBJ1-6	NA	many	TGTGCCAGCAGCGCTAGCCGCGGGGGGTTTAACCCTTCACCCCTCCACTTT	CASSASRGGFNPSPLHF
TRBV4-2	14	TRBJ2-7	NA	many	TGTGCCAGCAGCCAAGATCTCGATGGCTACGAGCAGTACTTC	CASSQDLDGYEQYF
TRBV28	15	TRBJ1-2	NA	many	TGTGCCAGCAGTTCCCCCGGGACGGCTGACTATGGCTACACCTTC	CASSSPGTADYGYTF
TRBV27	15	TRBJ2-7	NA	NA	TGTGCCAGCAGTAGACAGGACACGGCTACGAGCGAGCAGTACTTC	CASSRQDTATSEQYF
TRBV7-8	15	TRBJ2-2	NA	many	TGTGCCAGCAGCTTCTCTGGGACCAACACCGGGGAGCTGTTTTTT	CASSFSGTNTGELFF
TRBV3-1	15	TRBJ2-5	NA	many	TGTGCCAGCAGCCAAGATGCTAGCGCCCAAGAGACCCAGTACTTC	CASSQDASAQETQYF
TRBV4-3	18	TRBJ2-5	NA	NA	TGCGCCAGCAGCCAAGATCCCGCTGGGGCCTCACGGAGGGTGACCCAGTACTTC	CASSQDPAGASRRVTQYF
TRBV20-1	16	TRBJ2-7	TRBD2	NA	TGCAGTGCCCGCGGGACTAGCGGGAGGCCCACCTACGAGCAGTACTTC	CSARGTSGRPTYEQYF
TRBV12-3/TRBV12-4	16	TRBJ2-4	NA	NA	TGTGCCAGCAGTTTTAACCCGCGGCTAGCCAAAAACATTCAGTACTTC	CASSFNPRLAKNIQYF
TRBV19	13	TRBJ1-5	TRBD1	few	TGTGCCACTCGGGACAGGGACGGGCAGCCCCAGCATTTT	CATRDRDGQPQHF
TRBV29-1	15	TRBJ2-6	NA	NA	TGCAGCGTTGAAGATCGGATCGCTGGGGCCAACGTCCTGACTTTC	CSVEDRIAGANVLTF
TRBV20-1	13	TRBJ1-1	NA	many	TGCAGTGCTGCCTACAGGGATAACACTGAAGCTTTCTTT	CSAAYRDNTEAFF
TRBV19	14	TRBJ1-2	NA	NA	TGTGCCAGTAGTCCTCGGGGGGGTGTCCATGGCTACACCTTC	CASSPRGGVHGYTF
TRBV14	16	TRBJ2-1	NA	NA	TGTGCCAGCAGCCAAGACGGGGCCTTAGGTGTGAATGAGCAGTTCTTC	CASSQDGALGVNEQFF
TRBV20-1	12	TRBJ1-2	TRBD1	NA	TGCAGTGCTAGGGACAGGGCCTATGGCTACACCTTC	CSARDRAYGYTF
TRBV29-1	13	TRBJ2-7	TRBD1	NA	TGCAGCGTTAGGACAGGGGGCCGATACGAGCAGTACTTC	CSVRTGGRYEQYF
TRBV19	14	TRBJ1-5	NA	NA	TGTGCCAGTAGTATCAGTCTTAGCAATCAGCCCCAGCATTTT	CASSISLSNQPQHF
TRBV5-1	17	TRBJ2-2	NA	many	TGCGCCAGCAGCTTGGGTCCCAGAAACCCGAACACCGGGGAGCTGTTTTTT	CASSLGPRNPNTGELFF
TRBV27	13	TRBJ2-2	NA	NA	TGTGCCAGCAAACTCCGGAACACCGGGGAGCTGTTTTTT	CASKLRNTGELFF
TRBV12-3/TRBV12-4	14	TRBJ1-4	NA	NA	TGTGCCAGCAGTTTATTTCCCCTCGGCGAAAAACTGTTTTTT	CASSLFPLGEKLFF
TRBV24-1	14	TRBJ2-7	NA	many	TGTGCCACCAGTGGATTCGGGTCCCTAGAGGAGCAGTACTTC	CATSGFGSLEEQYF
TRBV24-1	16	TRBJ2-5	TRBD1	many	TGTGCCACCAGTGAAGGACAGGGCCGAACCCAAGAGACCCAGTACTTC	CATSEGQGRTQETQYF
TRBV19	17	TRBJ2-1	TRBD2	NA	TGTGCCAGTAGTATAGATAGGACTAGCGGGAGGCACAATGAGCAGTTCTTC	CASSIDRTSGRHNEQFF
TRBV15	13	TRBJ1-6	NA	few	TGTGCCACCAGCAGAGATGGGGGATCACCCCTCCACTTT	CATSRDGGSPLHF
TRBV20-1	18	TRBJ1-5	TRBD1	many	TGCAGTGCTAGAGATTCGATGACAGGGGGCTTTGGCAATCAGCCCCAGCATTTT	CSARDSMTGGFGNQPQHF
TRBV7-9	14	TRBJ1-4	NA	NA	TGTGCCAGCCACAAGGGGGAGGCTAATGAAAAACTGTTTTTT	CASHKGEANEKLFF
TRBV29-1	13	TRBJ2-1	TRBD2	NA	TGCAGCATTTCGACTAGCGGGAGTAATGAGCAGTTCTTC	CSISTSGSNEQFF